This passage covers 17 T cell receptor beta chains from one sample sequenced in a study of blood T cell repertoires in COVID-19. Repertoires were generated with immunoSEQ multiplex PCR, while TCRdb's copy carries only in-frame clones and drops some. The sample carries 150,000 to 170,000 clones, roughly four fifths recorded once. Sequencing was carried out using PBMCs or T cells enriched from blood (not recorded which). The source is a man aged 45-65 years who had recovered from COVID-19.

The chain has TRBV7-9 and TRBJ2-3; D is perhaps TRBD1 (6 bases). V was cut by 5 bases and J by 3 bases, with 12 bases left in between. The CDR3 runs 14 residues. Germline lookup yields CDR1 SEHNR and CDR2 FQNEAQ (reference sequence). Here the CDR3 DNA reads TGTGCCAGCAGCCAGGCAGGGGATACAGATACGCAGTATTTT. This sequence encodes CASSQAGDTDTQYF.

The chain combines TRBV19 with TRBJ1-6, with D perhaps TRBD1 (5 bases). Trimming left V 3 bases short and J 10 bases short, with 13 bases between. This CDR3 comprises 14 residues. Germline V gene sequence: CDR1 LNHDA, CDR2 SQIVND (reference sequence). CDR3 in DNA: TGTGCCAGTAGTATGGGGCAGGGCCCATCACCCCTCCACTTT. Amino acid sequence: CASSMGQGPSPLHF. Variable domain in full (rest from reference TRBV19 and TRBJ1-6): DGGITQSPKYLFRKEGQNVTLSCEQNLNHDAMYWYRQDPGQGLRLIYYSQIVNDFQKGDIAEGYSVSREKKESFPLTVTSAQKNPTAFYLCASSMGQGPSPLHFGNGTRLTVT.

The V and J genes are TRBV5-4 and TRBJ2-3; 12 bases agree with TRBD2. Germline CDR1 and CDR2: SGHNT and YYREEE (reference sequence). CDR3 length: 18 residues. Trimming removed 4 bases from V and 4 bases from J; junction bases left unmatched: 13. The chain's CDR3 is CASSKLAGGSRDADTQYF. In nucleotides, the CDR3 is TGTGCCAGCAGCAAACTAGCGGGGGGTTCGCGCGATGCAGATACGCAGTATTTT.

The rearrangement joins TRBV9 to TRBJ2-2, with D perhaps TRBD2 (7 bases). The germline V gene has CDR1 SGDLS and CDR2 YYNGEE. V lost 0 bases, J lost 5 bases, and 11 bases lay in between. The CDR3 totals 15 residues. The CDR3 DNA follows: TGTGCCAGCAGCGTAGTCGAGGGGGGGACCGGGGAGCTGTTTTTT. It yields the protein CASSVVEGGTGELFF.

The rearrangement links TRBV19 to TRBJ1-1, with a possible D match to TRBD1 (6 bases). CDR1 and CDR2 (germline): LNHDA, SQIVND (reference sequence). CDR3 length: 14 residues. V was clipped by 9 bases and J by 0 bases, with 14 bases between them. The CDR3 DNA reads TGTGCCAGCCGGACAGCGTACATGAACACTGAAGCTTTCTTT. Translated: CASRTAYMNTEAFF.

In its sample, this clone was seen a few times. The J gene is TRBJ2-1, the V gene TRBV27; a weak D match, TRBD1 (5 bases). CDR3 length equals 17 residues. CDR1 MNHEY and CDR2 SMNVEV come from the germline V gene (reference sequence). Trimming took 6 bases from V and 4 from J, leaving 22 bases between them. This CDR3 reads CASRSSVDNSPYNEQFF. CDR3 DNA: TGTGCCAGCAGATCGTCGGTGGACAACTCTCCTTACAATGAGCAGTTCTTC.

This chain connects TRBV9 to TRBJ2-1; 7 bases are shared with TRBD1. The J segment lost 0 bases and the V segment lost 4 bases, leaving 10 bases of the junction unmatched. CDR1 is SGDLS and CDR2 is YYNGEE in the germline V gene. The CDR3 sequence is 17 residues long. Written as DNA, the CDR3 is TGTGCCAGCAGCCCTATCCCGGGACAGCGCTCCTACAATGAGCAGTTCTTC. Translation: CASSPIPGQRSYNEQFF. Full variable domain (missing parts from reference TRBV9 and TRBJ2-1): DSGVTQTPKHLITATGQRVTLRCSPRSGDLSVYWYQQSLDQGLQFLIQYYNGEERAKGNILERFSAQQFPDLHSELNLSSLELGDSALYFCASSPIPGQRSYNEQFFGPGTRLTVL.

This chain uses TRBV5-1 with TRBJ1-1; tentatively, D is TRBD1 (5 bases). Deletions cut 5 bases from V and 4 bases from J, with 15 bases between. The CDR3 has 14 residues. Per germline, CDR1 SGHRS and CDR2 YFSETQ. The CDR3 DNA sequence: TGCGCCAGCAGACGCGGGACCGGGATCACTGAAGCTTTCTTT. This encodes CASRRGTGITEAFF.

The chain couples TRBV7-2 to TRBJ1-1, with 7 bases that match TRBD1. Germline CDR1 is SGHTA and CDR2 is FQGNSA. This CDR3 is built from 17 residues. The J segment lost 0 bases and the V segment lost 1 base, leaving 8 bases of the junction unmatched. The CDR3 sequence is CASSLDRGTAMNTEAFF. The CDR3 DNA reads TGTGCCAGCAGCTTAGATCGTGGGACAGCCATGAACACTGAAGCTTTCTTT.

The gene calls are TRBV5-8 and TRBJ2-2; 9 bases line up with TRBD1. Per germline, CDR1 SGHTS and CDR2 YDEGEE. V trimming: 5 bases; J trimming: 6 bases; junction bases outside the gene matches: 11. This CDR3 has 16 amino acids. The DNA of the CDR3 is TGTGCCAGCAGGAACTACGGGACAGGGTATTCCGGGGAGCTGTTTTTT. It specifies CASRNYGTGYSGELFF.

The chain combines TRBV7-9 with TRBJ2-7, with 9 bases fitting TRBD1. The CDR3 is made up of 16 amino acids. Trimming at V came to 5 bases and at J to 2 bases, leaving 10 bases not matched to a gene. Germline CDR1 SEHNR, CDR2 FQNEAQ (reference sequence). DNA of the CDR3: TGTGCCAGCAGCCTACAGGGGGCCGGGCGGACCTACGAGCAGTACTTC. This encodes CASSLQGAGRTYEQYF.

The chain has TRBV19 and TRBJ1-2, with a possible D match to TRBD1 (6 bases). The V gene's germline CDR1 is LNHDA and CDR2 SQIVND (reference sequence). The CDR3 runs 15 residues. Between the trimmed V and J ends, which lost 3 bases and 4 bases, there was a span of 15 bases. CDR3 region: CASSIANRETYGYTF. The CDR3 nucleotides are TGTGCCAGTAGTATCGCCAACAGGGAAACCTATGGCTACACCTTC. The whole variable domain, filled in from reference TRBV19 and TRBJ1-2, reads DGGITQSPKYLFRKEGQNVTLSCEQNLNHDAMYWYRQDPGQGLRLIYYSQIVNDFQKGDIAEGYSVSREKKESFPLTVTSAQKNPTAFYLCASSIANRETYGYTFGSGTRLTVV.

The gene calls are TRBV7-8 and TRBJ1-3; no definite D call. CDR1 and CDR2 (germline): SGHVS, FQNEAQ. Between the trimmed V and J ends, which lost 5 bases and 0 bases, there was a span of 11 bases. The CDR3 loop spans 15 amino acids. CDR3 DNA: TGTGCCAGCAGCACCTCATACAGCTCTGGAAACACCATATATTTT. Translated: CASSTSYSSGNTIYF. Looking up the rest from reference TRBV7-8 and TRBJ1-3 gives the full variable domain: GAGVSQSPRYKVAKRGQDVALRCDPISGHVSLFWYQQALGQGPEFLTYFQNEAQLDKSGLPSDRFFAERPEGSVSTLKIQRTQQEDSAVYLCASSTSYSSGNTIYFGEGSWLTVV.

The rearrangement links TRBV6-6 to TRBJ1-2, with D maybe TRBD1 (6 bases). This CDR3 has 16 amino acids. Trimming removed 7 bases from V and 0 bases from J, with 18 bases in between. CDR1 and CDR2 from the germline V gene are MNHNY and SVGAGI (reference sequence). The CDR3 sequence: CASNNADRTANYGYTF. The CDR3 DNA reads TGTGCCAGCAACAACGCTGACAGGACGGCTAACTATGGCTACACCTTC.

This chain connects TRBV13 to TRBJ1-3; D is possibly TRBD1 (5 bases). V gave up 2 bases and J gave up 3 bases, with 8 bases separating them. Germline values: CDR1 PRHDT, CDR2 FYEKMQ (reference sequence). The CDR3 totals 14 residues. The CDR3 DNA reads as TGTGCCAGCAGCTTACAGGGTGGTGGAAACACCATATATTTT. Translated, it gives CASSLQGGGNTIYF.

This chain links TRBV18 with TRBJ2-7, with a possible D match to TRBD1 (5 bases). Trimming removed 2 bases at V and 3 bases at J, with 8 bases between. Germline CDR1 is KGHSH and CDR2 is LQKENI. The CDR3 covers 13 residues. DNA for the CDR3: TGTGCCAGCTCACCAGGGGCGAACTACGAGCAGTACTTC. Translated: CASSPGANYEQYF.

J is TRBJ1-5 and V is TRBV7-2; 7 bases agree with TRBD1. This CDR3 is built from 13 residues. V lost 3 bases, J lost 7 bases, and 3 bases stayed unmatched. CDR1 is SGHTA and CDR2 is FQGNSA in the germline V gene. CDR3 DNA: TGTGCCAGCAGCTTTGACAGGGCCCAGCCCCAGCATTTT. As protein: CASSFDRAQPQHF.